A single sample gave rise to the 13 T cell receptor beta chains below, sequenced in a study of T cells in Graves' hyperthyroidism and ophthalmopathy. The TCR beta CDR3 regions underwent amplification using RNA transcripts as the source. A set of HTBI primers served as the primers for a first-round RT-PCR of the TCR CDR3. TCRdb re-analysed the multiplex PCR reads in MiXCR, keeping a single row per CDR3 protein. Of 500,000 to 600,000 distinct CDR3 sequences in the sample, under 60% were seen once. The sequencing sample was made of peripheral blood or thyroid tissue (not recorded which). The receptors were sampled from a woman under 30 with Graves' hyperthyroidism.

The gene calls are TRBV20-1 and TRBJ2-5, with 7 bases that match TRBD2. The CDR3 sequence is 16 residues long. Germline V gene data show CDR1 as DFQATT and CDR2 as SNEGSKA (reference sequence). The V gene end was trimmed by 6 bases and the J gene end by 5 bases; junction bases not matched to a gene: 18. The CDR3 sequence: CSASRALAEGKETQYF. The DNA for the CDR3 is TGCAGTGCCAGCAGGGCCCTAGCGGAAGGGAAGGAGACCCAGTACTTC.

Many counts were recorded for this clonotype. This chain links TRBV2 with TRBJ2-2, with 11 bases matching TRBD2. Per germline, CDR1 SNHLY and CDR2 FYNNEI. The trim removed 5 bases at V and 4 bases at J, leaving 6 bases unmatched. The CDR3 extends over 16 amino acids. CDR3: CASSLLAGVSTGELFF. CDR3 bases: TGTGCCAGCAGTTTACTAGCGGGAGTAAGCACCGGGGAGCTGTTTTTT.

This clonotype showed up many times. The chain recombines TRBV10-1 with TRBJ2-2; D gene uncertain. Germline V gives CDR1 WNHNN, CDR2 SYGVQD (reference sequence). Trimming shortened V by 5 bases and J by 7 bases, and 8 bases separated the two germline ends. The CDR3 spans 12 residues. Here the CDR3 DNA reads TGCGCCAGCAGTCGAGGCAACGGGGAGCTGTTTTTT. This codes for CASSRGNGELFF.

In its sample, this clonotype was seen many times. The gene calls are TRBV7-6 and TRBJ1-5, with a possible D match to TRBD1 (5 bases). Trimming stripped 2 bases from V and 0 bases from J, with 14 bases between. The CDR3 length is 17 residues. From germline, CDR1 is SGHVS and CDR2 FNYEAQ. The CDR3 reads CASSLNWGRYSNQPQHF. The CDR3 DNA is TGTGCCAGCAGCTTAAATTGGGGCAGATATAGCAATCAGCCCCAGCATTTT. Full variable domain (missing parts from reference TRBV7-6 and TRBJ1-5): GAGVSQSPRYKVTKRGQDVALRCDPISGHVSLYWYRQALGQGPEFLTYFNYEAQQDKSGLPNDRFSAERPEGSISTLTIQRTEQRDSAMYRCASSLNWGRYSNQPQHFGDGTRLSIL.

This clonotype was recorded at least ten times. This chain joins TRBV13 and TRBJ1-1, with TRBD1 matching 10 bases. Germline V CDR1 and CDR2: PRHDT, FYEKMQ (reference sequence). The junction had 2 bases not matched to a gene; V was cut back by 4 bases and J by 3 bases. The CDR3 extends over 14 amino acids. CDR3 in amino acids: CASSSGQGYTEAFF. DNA of the CDR3: TGTGCCAGCAGCTCGGGACAGGGGTACACTGAAGCTTTCTTT.

The chain is built from TRBV10-3 and TRBJ1-6, with D possibly TRBD1 on 5 matching bases. This CDR3 is built from 14 residues. The V gene lost 4 bases and the J gene lost 10 bases, with 14 bases spanning the gap. Germline values: CDR1 ENHRY, CDR2 SYGVKD. The CDR3 region is CAISGGLAGSPLHF. The CDR3, as DNA: TGTGCCATCAGTGGGGGACTAGCGGGCTCACCCCTCCACTTT.

The chain recombines TRBV11-2 with TRBJ1-5; 11 bases match TRBD1. Per germline, CDR1 SGHAT and CDR2 FQNNGV. The V gene end was trimmed by 5 bases and the J gene end by 6 bases; junction bases not matched to a gene: 9. The CDR3 runs to 16 residues. In nucleotides, the CDR3 is TGTGCCAGCAGCCCTACAGGGGGACAGGGGGGTCAGCCCCAGCATTTT. Encoded protein: CASSPTGGQGGQPQHF.

The chain couples TRBV20-1 to TRBJ2-5, with 8 nucleotides matching TRBD2. The V gene end was trimmed by 2 bases and the J gene end by 2 bases; junction bases not matched to a gene: 19. The CDR3 covers 19 residues. In germline, CDR1 is DFQATT, CDR2 SNEGSKA (reference sequence). The CDR3 nucleotides are TGCAGTGCTAGACCCCAGCGGGGGCACACCGGGGAGGATCAAGAGACCCAGTACTTC. Translating gives CSARPQRGHTGEDQETQYF.

Comments on this clonotype: This clone may be a read error of a much larger clone one base away. As DNA, the CDR3 is TGTGCCAGCAGTGAACAGAGGAGGATCCAGTCGGAGCAGTACTTC. Translated: CASSEQRRIQSEQYF. The genes are TRBV2 and TRBJ2-7, with D perhaps matching TRBD2 (5 bases). The germline V gene has CDR1 SNHLY and CDR2 FYNNEI. Trimming took off 2 bases at V and 7 bases at J, with 18 bases between the two ends. CDR3 size: 15 residues.

The chain couples TRBV20-1 to TRBJ2-5; 10 bases fit TRBD1. V gave up 7 bases and J gave up 5 bases; unmatched junction bases: 7. The germline gives CDR1 DFQATT, CDR2 SNEGSKA (reference sequence). The CDR3 extends over 13 amino acids. The CDR3 DNA reads as TGCAGTGGACAGGGGGCCACCTACGAGACCCAGTACTTC. Translation gives CSGQGATYETQYF.

The chain has TRBV29-1 and TRBJ2-1; 9 bases map to TRBD2. CDR1 and CDR2 (germline): SQVTM, ANQGSEA. Unmatched junction bases numbered 9, after V lost 6 bases and J lost 6 bases. The CDR3 has 14 amino acids. CDR3: CSVATSGPTNEQFF. The CDR3 DNA sequence: TGCAGCGTAGCGACTAGCGGACCCACCAATGAGCAGTTCTTC.

Only one count was recorded for this clonotype. The rearrangement uses TRBV7-9 and TRBJ1-5; D remains unclear. The CDR3 has 15 residues. Germline CDR1 and CDR2: SEHNR and FQNEAQ (reference sequence). Trimming stripped 2 bases from V and 7 bases from J, with 15 bases between. The DNA of the CDR3 is TGTGCCAGCAGCTTACGGGAGGGCAGTGGACAGCCCCAGCATTTT. Translated: CASSLREGSGQPQHF.

The table lists this clonotype with many counts. This chain links TRBV13 with TRBJ2-6; D remains unclear. The CDR3 runs to 15 residues. Germline-derived CDR1 and CDR2 are PRHDT and FYEKMQ (reference sequence). V lost 5 bases and J 2 bases, leaving 10 bases between the germline ends. The CDR3 is CASSKAAPGANVLTF. CDR3 sequence (DNA): TGTGCCAGCAGCAAGGCTGCTCCTGGGGCCAACGTCCTGACTTTC.